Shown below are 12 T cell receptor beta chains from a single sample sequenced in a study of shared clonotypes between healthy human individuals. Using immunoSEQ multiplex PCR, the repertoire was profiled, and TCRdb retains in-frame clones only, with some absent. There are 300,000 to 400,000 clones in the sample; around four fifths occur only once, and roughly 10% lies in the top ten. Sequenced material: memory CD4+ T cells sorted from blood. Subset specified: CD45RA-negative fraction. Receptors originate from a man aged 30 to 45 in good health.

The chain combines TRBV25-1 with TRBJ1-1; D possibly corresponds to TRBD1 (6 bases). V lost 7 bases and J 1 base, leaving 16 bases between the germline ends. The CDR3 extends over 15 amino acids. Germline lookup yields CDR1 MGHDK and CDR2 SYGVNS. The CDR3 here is CASTRYQQGNTEAFF. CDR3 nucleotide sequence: TGTGCCAGCACTAGGTATCAACAGGGGAACACTGAAGCTTTCTTT.

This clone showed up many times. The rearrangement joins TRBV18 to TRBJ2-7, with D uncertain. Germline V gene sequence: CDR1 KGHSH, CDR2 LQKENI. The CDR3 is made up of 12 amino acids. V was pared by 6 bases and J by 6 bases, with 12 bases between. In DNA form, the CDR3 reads TGTGCCAGCTCTCCCTCCCGGGTCGAGCAGTACTTC. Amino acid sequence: CASSPSRVEQYF.

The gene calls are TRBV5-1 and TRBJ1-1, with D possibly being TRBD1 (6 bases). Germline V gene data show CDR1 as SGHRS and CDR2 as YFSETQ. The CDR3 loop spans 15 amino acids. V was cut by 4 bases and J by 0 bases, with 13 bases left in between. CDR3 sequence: CASSVRGHLNTEAFF. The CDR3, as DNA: TGCGCCAGCAGCGTGAGGGGACACTTGAACACTGAAGCTTTCTTT. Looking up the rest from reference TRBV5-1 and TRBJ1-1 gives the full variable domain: KAGVTQTPRYLIKTRGQQVTLSCSPISGHRSVSWYQQTPGQGLQFLFEYFSETQRNKGNFPGRFSGRQFSNSRSEMNVSTLELGDSALYLCASSVRGHLNTEAFFGQGTRLTVV.

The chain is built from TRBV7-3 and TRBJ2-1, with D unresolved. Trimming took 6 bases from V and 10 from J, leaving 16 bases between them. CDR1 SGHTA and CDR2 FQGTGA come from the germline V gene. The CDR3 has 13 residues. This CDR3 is CASSLDPSGEQFF. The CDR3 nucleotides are TGTGCCAGCAGTTTAGACCCCTCCGGGGAGCAGTTCTTC.

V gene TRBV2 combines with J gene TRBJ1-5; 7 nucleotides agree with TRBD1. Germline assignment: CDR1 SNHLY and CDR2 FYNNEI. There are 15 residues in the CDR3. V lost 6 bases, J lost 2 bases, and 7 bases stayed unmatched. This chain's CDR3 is CASRESGGRNQPQHF. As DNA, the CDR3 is TGTGCCAGCAGAGAATCAGGGGGTCGCAATCAGCCCCAGCATTTT. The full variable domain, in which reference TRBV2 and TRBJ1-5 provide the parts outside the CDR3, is EPEVTQTPSHQVTQMGQEVILRCVPISNHLYFYWYRQILGQKVEFLVSFYNNEISEKSEIFDDQFSVERPDGSNFTLKIRSTKLEDSAMYFCASRESGGRNQPQHFGDGTRLSIL.

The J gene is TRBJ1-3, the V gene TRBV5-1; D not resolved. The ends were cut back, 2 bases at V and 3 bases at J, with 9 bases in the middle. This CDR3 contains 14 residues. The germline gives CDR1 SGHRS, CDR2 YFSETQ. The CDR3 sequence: CASSLSGYGNTIYF. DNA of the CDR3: TGCGCCAGCAGCTTATCTGGTTATGGAAACACCATATATTTT.

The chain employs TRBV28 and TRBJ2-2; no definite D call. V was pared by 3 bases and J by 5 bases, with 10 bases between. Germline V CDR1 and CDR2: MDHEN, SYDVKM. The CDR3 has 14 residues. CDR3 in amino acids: CASSFVWGTGELFF. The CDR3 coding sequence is TGTGCCAGCAGTTTTGTCTGGGGAACCGGGGAGCTGTTTTTT.

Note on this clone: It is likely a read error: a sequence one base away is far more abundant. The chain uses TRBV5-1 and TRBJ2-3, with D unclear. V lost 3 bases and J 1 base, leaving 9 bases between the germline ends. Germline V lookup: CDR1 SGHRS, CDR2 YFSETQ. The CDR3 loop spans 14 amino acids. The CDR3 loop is CASSSFAGTDTQYF. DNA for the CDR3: TGCGCCAGCAGCTCGTTTGCGGGCACAGATACGCAGTATTTT.

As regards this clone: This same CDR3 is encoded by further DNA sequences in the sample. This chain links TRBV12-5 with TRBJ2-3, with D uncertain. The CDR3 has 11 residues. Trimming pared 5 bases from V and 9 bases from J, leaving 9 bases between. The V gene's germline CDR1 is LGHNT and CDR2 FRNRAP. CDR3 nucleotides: TGTGCTAGTGGTCCCCGAGACACGCAGTATTTT. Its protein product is CASGPRDTQYF.

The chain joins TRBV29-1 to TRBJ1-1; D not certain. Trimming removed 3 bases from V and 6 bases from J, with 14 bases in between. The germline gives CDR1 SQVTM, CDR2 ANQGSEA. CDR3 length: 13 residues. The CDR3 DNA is TGCAGCGTTGAGTATTACGGAGAGGCTGAAGCTTTCTTT. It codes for CSVEYYGEAEAFF.

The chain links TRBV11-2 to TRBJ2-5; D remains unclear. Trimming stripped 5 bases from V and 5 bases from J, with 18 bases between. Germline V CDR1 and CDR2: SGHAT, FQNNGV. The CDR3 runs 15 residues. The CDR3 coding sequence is TGTGCCAGCAGCGGACGACAAGGGATCGGTGAGACCCAGTACTTC. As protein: CASSGRQGIGETQYF. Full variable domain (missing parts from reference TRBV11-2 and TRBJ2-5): EAGVAQSPRYKIIEKRQSVAFWCNPISGHATLYWYQQILGQGPKLLIQFQNNGVVDDSQLPKDRFSAERLKGVDSTLKIQPAKLEDSAVYLCASSGRQGIGETQYFGPGTRLLVL.

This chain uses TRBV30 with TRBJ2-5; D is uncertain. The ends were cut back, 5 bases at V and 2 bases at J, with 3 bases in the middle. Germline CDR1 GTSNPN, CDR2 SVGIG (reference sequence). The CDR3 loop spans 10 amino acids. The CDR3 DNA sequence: TGTGCCTGGCGTCAAGAGACCCAGTACTTC. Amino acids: CAWRQETQYF.